Reported below is one T cell receptor (beta chain). The target antigen is unknown. The data were taken from a study of OX40 agonist ivuxolimab in advanced cancers. Study-level background: Patients undergoing dose escalation presented with hepatocellular carcinoma, melanoma, renal cell or head and neck cancer. Findings of the study overall: CD4+ T cells averaged fewer expanded clones than CD8+ T cells. Among some nonresponders, normalized T-cell clonal expansion was also low.

Trimming removed 1 base from V and 0 bases from J; junction bases left unmatched: 6. CDR1 is SGHRS, CDR2 YFSETQ, per germline. The CDR3 runs to 17 residues. The table came from immunoSEQ multiplex PCR; TCRdb's copy has only in-frame clones and leaves some out. The repertoire holds 75,000 to 95,000 clones, with 89% as singletons. The chain has TRBV5-1 and TRBJ2-3, with TRBD2 matching 9 bases. The receptor comes from an adult with an advanced solid tumor such as melanoma, head and neck, liver or kidney cancer. This material consisted of CD4+ or CD8+ T cells sorted from blood, taken in a trial of the OX40 agonist ivuxolimab. The CDR3 sequence: CASSLWRGGPSTDTQYF. In nucleotides, the CDR3 is TGCGCCAGCAGCTTGTGGCGGGGGGGACCTAGCACAGATACGCAGTATTTT.